Shown below are 5 T cell receptor beta chains from a single sample sequenced in a study of OX40 agonist ivuxolimab in advanced cancers. The data were produced by immunoSEQ multiplex PCR, yet TCRdb's version contains in-frame clones alone and is incomplete. The repertoire consists of tens of thousands of clones, with about 90% occurring once and the leading ten covering around 0.35%. This material consisted of CD4+ or CD8+ T cells sorted from blood, taken in a trial of the OX40 agonist ivuxolimab. Receptors were obtained from an adult with an advanced solid tumor such as melanoma, head and neck, liver or kidney cancer.

The chain recombines TRBV19 with TRBJ2-3; 13 bases agree with TRBD2. CDR1 and CDR2 (germline): LNHDA, SQIVND (reference sequence). The CDR3 covers 16 residues. V shed 5 bases, J shed 4 bases, and the junction held 6 bases outside the gene matches. The CDR3 loop reads CASSALAGGQADTQYF. CDR3 bases: TGTGCCAGTAGTGCACTAGCGGGGGGGCAGGCAGATACGCAGTATTTT.

This rearrangement joins TRBV5-6 to TRBJ1-1; D is uncertain. The CDR3 consists of 13 residues. Deletions cut 2 bases from V and 1 base from J, with 6 bases between. Germline-derived CDR1 and CDR2 are SGHDT and YYEEEE. The CDR3 spells CASSFRTNTEAFF. In nucleotides, the CDR3 is TGTGCCAGCAGCTTTAGGACGAACACTGAAGCTTTCTTT. The full variable domain, rest sourced from reference TRBV5-6 and TRBJ1-1, is DAGVTQSPTHLIKTRGQQVTLRCSPKSGHDTVSWYQQALGQGPQFIFQYYEEEERQRGNFPDRFSGHQFPNYSSELNVNALLLGDSALYLCASSFRTNTEAFFGQGTRLTVV.

The rearrangement joins TRBV6-5 to TRBJ2-7; a weak D match, TRBD1 (6 bases). The CDR3 runs 14 residues. V lost 7 bases to trimming and J lost 4 bases, with 17 bases between them. Germline CDR1 MNHEY, CDR2 SVGAGI. Here the CDR3 DNA reads TGTGCCAGCAAGGCGAACAGGGATGGGTACGAGCAGTACTTC. It specifies CASKANRDGYEQYF.

CDR3 amino acids: CAWAGGSTGELFF. CDR3 DNA: TGTGCCTGGGCGGGGGGCAGCACCGGGGAGCTGTTTTTT. This chain uses TRBV30 with TRBJ2-2; 8 bases are shared with TRBD2. V lost 5 bases to trimming and J lost 4 bases; unmatched junction nucleotides: 3. CDR1 GTSNPN and CDR2 SVGIG come from the germline V gene (reference sequence). This CDR3 region has 13 residues. The full variable domain, in which reference TRBV30 and TRBJ2-2 provide the parts outside the CDR3, is SQTIHQWPATLVQPVGSPLSLECTVEGTSNPNLYWYRQAAGRGLQLLFYSVGIGQISSEVPQNLSASRPQDRQFILSSKKLLLSDSGFYLCAWAGGSTGELFFGEGSRLTVL.

V usage is TRBV30 and J usage is TRBJ2-3; 14 bases match TRBD2. V was clipped by 4 bases and J by 3 bases; unmatched bases: 6. The CDR3 runs to 16 residues. Per germline, CDR1 GTSNPN and CDR2 SVGIG (reference sequence). This CDR3 reads CAWTRGLAGETDTQYF. CDR3 in DNA: TGTGCCTGGACCCGGGGACTAGCGGGGGAAACAGATACGCAGTATTTT.